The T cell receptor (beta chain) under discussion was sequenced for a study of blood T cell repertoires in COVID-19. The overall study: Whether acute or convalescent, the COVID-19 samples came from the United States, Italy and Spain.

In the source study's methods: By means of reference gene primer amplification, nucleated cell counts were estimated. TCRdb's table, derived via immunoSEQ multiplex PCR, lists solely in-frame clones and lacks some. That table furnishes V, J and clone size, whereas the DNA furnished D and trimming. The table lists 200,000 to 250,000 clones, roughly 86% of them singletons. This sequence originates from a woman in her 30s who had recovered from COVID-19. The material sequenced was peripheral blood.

CDR3 residues: CARDGTGDGYTF. The CDR3 DNA sequence: TGTGCCCGCGACGGGACAGGGGATGGCTACACCTTC. The rearrangement uses TRBV9 and TRBJ1-2; 10 bases fit TRBD1. This CDR3 spans 12 amino acids. The germline V gene encodes CDR1 SGDLS and CDR2 YYNGEE. Losses at the gene ends were 10 bases for V and 6 bases for J; bases not matched to a gene: 6.